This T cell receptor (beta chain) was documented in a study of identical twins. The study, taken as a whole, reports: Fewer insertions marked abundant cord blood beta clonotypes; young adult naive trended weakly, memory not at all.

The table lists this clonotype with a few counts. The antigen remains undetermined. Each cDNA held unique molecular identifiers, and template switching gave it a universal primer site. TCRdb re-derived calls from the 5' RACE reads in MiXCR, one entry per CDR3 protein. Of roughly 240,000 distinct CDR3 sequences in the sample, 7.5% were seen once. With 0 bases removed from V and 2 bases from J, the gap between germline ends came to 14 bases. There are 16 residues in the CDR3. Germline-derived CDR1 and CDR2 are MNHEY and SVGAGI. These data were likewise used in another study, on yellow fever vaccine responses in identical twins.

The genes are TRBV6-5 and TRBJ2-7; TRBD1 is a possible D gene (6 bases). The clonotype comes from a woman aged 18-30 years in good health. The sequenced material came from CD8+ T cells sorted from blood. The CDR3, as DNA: TGTGCCAGCAGTTACTCGTCTAGGACAGCTACCTACGAGCAGTACGTC. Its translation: CASSYSSRTATYEQYV.